Shown below are 12 T cell receptor beta chains from a single sample sequenced in a study of blood T cell repertoires in COVID-19. This table comes from immunoSEQ multiplex PCR, and its TCRdb copy is limited to in-frame clones, with some not included. The top ten hold 16% of the sample, which has 55,000 to 75,000 clones, approximately 86% seen once. The sequenced sample was peripheral blood. The receptors here all came from an elderly man with active COVID-19.

The gene calls are TRBV12-3 or TRBV12-4 and TRBJ2-1; D possibly corresponds to TRBD1 (7 bases). The V end was cut by 1 base, the J end by 10 bases, with 11 bases between. This CDR3 is 13 amino acids long. DNA for the CDR3: TGTGCCAGCAGTTTAGGACAGGGAGGCGAGCAGTTCTTC. Translating gives CASSLGQGGEQFF.

This chain links TRBV7-9 with TRBJ1-4; D is perhaps TRBD1 (5 bases). The germline V gene has CDR1 SEHNR and CDR2 FQNEAQ (reference sequence). Trimming left V 1 base short and J 8 bases short, with 8 bases between. CDR3 size: 13 residues. CDR3 DNA: TGTGCCAGCAGCTTAGGATACAGGGAAAAACTGTTTTTT. Translated, it gives CASSLGYREKLFF.

The chain recombines TRBV7-8 with TRBJ2-5, with 9 bases lining up with TRBD1. CDR1 SGHVS and CDR2 FQNEAQ come from the germline V gene. V dropped 6 bases and J dropped 2; count of bases not matched to a gene: 1. The CDR3 length is 13 residues. CDR3 loop: CASRDRGQETQYF. As DNA, the CDR3 is TGTGCCAGCAGGGACAGGGGACAAGAGACCCAGTACTTC.

The V gene is TRBV7-2, the J gene TRBJ2-1, with a tentative D call TRBD1 (6 bases). Per the germline V gene, CDR1 is SGHTA and CDR2 is FQGNSA. CDR3 length: 18 residues. The ends were cut back, 5 bases at V and 0 bases at J, with 20 bases in the middle. The CDR3 sequence is CASSPRTETYSSYNEQFF. The CDR3 region has the DNA TGTGCCAGCAGCCCGAGGACAGAAACCTACAGCTCCTACAATGAGCAGTTCTTC. The full variable domain, completed using reference TRBV7-2 and TRBJ2-1, is GAGVSQSPSNKVTEKGKDVELRCDPISGHTALYWYRQSLGQGLEFLIYFQGNSAPDKSGLPSDRFSAERTGGSVSTLTIQRTQQEDSAVYLCASSPRTETYSSYNEQFFGPGTRLTVL.

The genes are TRBV10-3 and TRBJ2-3, with 9 bases that match TRBD2. This CDR3 region has 14 residues. Germline CDR1 and CDR2: ENHRY and SYGVKD. Trimming removed 2 bases from V and 3 bases from J; junction bases left unmatched: 0. The CDR3 DNA is TGTGCCATCAGTGAGCTAGCGGGGACAGATACGCAGTATTTT. Encoded protein: CAISELAGTDTQYF.

The CDR3 reads CASSRTRTSGTNYEQYF. CDR3 nucleotides: TGTGCCAGCAGCCGAACCCGGACTAGCGGGACTAACTACGAGCAGTACTTC. V is TRBV5-5 and J is TRBJ2-7; 12 bases align to TRBD2. Trimming removed 4 bases from V and 3 bases from J; junction bases left unmatched: 11. Germline CDR1 reads SGHKS; CDR2 reads YYEKEE (reference sequence). This CDR3 has 17 residues. The variable domain in full, with the rest retrieved from reference TRBV5-5 and TRBJ2-7, is DAGVTQSPTHLIKTRGQQVTLRCSPISGHKSVSWYQQVLGQGPQFIFQYYEKEERGRGNFPDRFSARQFPNYSSELNVNALLLGDSALYLCASSRTRTSGTNYEQYFGPGTRLTVT.

The chain is built from TRBV12-5 and TRBJ1-5; a weak D match, TRBD1 (6 bases). V was pared by 3 bases and J by 3 bases, with 9 bases between. The CDR3 runs 14 residues. The germline V gene has CDR1 LGHNT and CDR2 FRNRAP. CDR3 sequence reads: CASGFGQNNQPQHF. Written as DNA, the CDR3 is TGTGCTAGTGGTTTCGGACAGAACAATCAGCCCCAGCATTTT.

There are many counts of this clone. This sequence joins TRBV4-1 and TRBJ2-6, with D perhaps matching TRBD2 (6 bases). Trimming pared 0 bases from V and 1 base from J, leaving 10 bases between. Germline V gene data show CDR1 as MGHRA and CDR2 as YSYEKL. The CDR3 contains 17 residues. The CDR3 nucleotides read TGCGCCAGCAGCCAAGATGCGGGAAGTTCTGGGGCCAACGTCCTGACTTTC. Amino acid sequence: CASSQDAGSSGANVLTF.

The chain carries TRBV2 and TRBJ1-1; D is possibly TRBD1 (6 bases). The V gene lost 5 bases and the J gene lost 1 base, with 8 bases spanning the gap. The germline V gene has CDR1 SNHLY and CDR2 FYNNEI. The CDR3 covers 13 residues. The CDR3 loop reads CASSQDRNTEAFF. CDR3 nucleotides: TGTGCCAGCAGTCAGGACAGGAACACTGAAGCTTTCTTT.

The rearrangement links TRBV28 to TRBJ1-2; D gene unclear. The germline CDR1 and CDR2 sequences are MDHEN and SYDVKM. The CDR3 length is 11 residues. Trimming cost V 7 bases and J 2 bases, with 5 bases left between them. CDR3 protein: CASNSNYGYTF. The CDR3 bases are TGTGCCAGCAATAGCAACTATGGCTACACCTTC.

The chain is built from TRBV18 and TRBJ2-2; 7 nucleotides match TRBD1. CDR3 length: 16 amino acids. With 6 bases clipped from V and 0 bases from J, the junction kept 7 bases outside the gene matches. In germline, CDR1 is KGHSH, CDR2 LQKENI. The CDR3 sequence is CASSRQGPANTGELFF. The DNA of the CDR3 is TGTGCCAGCTCCCGACAGGGACCCGCGAACACCGGGGAGCTGTTTTTT.

This clone was detected only a few times. The chain couples TRBV7-3 to TRBJ2-1; 7 nucleotides match TRBD2. Trimming took 11 bases from V and 6 from J; bases not matched to a gene: 7. The CDR3 has 12 amino acids. CDR1 SGHTA and CDR2 FQGTGA come from the germline V gene. This CDR3 reads CACPRLANEQFF. CDR3 bases: TGTGCCTGTCCCAGACTAGCCAATGAGCAGTTCTTC.